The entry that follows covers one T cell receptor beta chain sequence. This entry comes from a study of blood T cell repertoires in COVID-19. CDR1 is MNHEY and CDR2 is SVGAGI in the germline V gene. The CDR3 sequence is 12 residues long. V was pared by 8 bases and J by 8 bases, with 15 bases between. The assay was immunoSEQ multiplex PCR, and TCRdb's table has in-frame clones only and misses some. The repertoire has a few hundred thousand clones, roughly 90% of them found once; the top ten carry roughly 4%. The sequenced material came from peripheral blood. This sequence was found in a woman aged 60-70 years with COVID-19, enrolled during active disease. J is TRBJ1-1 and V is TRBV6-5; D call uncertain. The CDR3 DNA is TGTGCCAGCCATCGCCTTACAACGGAAGCTTTCTTT. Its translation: CASHRLTTEAFF.